What follows describes a single T cell receptor (beta chain). The entry originates in a study of control samples from healthy donors and cancer patients. Produced via immunoSEQ multiplex PCR; TCRdb's table is partial and in-frame only. The data contain some 250,000 clones, about 80% of them singletons. The origin of this receptor is a woman aged 60-75 years with lung cancer. The material sequenced was PBMCs.

In DNA form, the CDR3 reads TGTGCCAGCAAACGGGAGGGGAACACCGGGGAGCTGTTTTTT. Translating it yields CASKREGNTGELFF. This chain joins TRBV14 and TRBJ2-2, with 8 bases matching TRBD2. Losses at the gene ends were 7 bases for V and 1 base for J; bases not matched to a gene: 2. CDR1 and CDR2 (germline): SGHDN, FVKESK. The CDR3 totals 14 residues.